This T cell receptor (beta chain) comes out of a study of Ad26.COV2.S vaccination and SARS-CoV-2 variants. In the case of this clone: The antigen is not known.

Method: immunoSEQ multiplex PCR; TCRdb's copy keeps in-frame clones and lacks some. Of under 150,000 clones listed, approximately 90% are singletons. The CDR3 loop spans 15 amino acids. V lost 2 bases, J lost 7 bases, and 19 bases lay in between. Germline CDR1 reads SGHDT; CDR2 reads YYEEEE. Points from the study as a whole: In vaccinated individuals, spike-specific CD8+ and CD4+ T cell responses reportedly displayed substantial breadth. Estimates derived from TCR breadth and depth analyses may have underestimated total T cell responses.

The sequences come from peripheral blood, collected after recovery from COVID-19. This sequence originates from a human donor who had recovered from COVID-19. This chain connects TRBV5-6 to TRBJ2-7; a weak D match, TRBD2 (7 bases). CDR3 DNA: TGTGCCAGCAGCTTTCGGGCCCCGGGGGGCGTGGAGCAGTACTTC. Translation gives CASSFRAPGGVEQYF.